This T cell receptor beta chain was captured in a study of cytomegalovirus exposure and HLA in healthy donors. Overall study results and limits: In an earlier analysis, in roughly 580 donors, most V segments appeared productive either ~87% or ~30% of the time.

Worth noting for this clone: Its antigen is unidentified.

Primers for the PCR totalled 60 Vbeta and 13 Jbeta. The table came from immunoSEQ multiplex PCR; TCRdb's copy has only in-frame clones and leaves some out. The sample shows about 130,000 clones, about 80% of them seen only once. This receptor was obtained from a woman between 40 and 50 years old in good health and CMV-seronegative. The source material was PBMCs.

CDR3 bases: TGTGCCAGCAGCACGGGGGGGGTCTCGGGGGCCTACGAGCAGTACTTC. Residues: CASSTGGVSGAYEQYF. The rearrangement uses TRBV5-4 and TRBJ2-7, with 8 positions matching TRBD2. Trimming removed 4 bases from V and 2 bases from J; junction bases left unmatched: 11. Germline CDR1 and CDR2: SGHNT and YYREEE (reference sequence). This CDR3 is built from 16 residues.